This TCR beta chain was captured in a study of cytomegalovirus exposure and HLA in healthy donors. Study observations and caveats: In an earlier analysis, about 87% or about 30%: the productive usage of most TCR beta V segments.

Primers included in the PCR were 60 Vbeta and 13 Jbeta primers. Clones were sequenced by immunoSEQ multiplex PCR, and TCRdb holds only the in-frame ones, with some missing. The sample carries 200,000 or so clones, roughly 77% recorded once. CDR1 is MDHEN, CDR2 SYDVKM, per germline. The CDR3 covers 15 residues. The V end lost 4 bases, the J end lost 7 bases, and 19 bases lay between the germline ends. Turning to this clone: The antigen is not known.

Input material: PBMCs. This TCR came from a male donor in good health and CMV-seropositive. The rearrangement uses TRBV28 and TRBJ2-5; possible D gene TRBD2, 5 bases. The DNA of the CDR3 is TGTGCCAGCAGTTCCGGAGAGCTAGCTTGGTGGACCCAGTACTTC. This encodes CASSSGELAWWTQYF.